These 20 T cell receptor beta chains share one sample of origin, sequenced in a study of blood T cell repertoires in COVID-19. Profiled with immunoSEQ multiplex PCR; TCRdb holds only in-frame clones, not every one. The table shows 35,000 or so clones, with around 87% occurring only once. The sample comprised peripheral blood. Every receptor here comes from a man aged 70-80 years with acute or convalescent COVID-19.

V and J are TRBV20-1 and TRBJ1-5, with 9 bases that match TRBD1. Germline V gene lookup returns CDR1 DFQATT and CDR2 SNEGSKA (reference sequence). The CDR3 is made up of 15 amino acids. Trimming at V came to 3 bases and at J to 6 bases, leaving 9 bases not matched to a gene. This CDR3 is CSASTNRGRVQPQHF. CDR3 sequence (DNA): TGCAGTGCTAGTACTAACAGGGGGCGGGTTCAGCCCCAGCATTTT.

The chain couples TRBV28 to TRBJ2-4, with 9 bases that match TRBD1. This CDR3 is 13 amino acids long. Trimming took 6 bases from V and 8 from J; bases not matched to a gene: 5. The germline V gene encodes CDR1 MDHEN and CDR2 SYDVKM. CDR3 amino acids: CASSLQGAYIQYF. The CDR3 DNA reads TGTGCCAGCAGCTTACAGGGGGCATACATTCAGTACTTC.

This clone has a handful of counts. The V call is TRBV10-3, the J call TRBJ1-1; D is perhaps TRBD1 (6 bases). Trimming stripped 8 bases from V and 1 base from J, with 8 bases between. This CDR3 region has 12 residues. Germline lookup yields CDR1 ENHRY and CDR2 SYGVKD. The CDR3 is CAIRTANTEAFF. CDR3 DNA: TGTGCCATCCGGACAGCGAACACTGAAGCTTTCTTT.

This clone occurred a few times. The chain links TRBV29-1 to TRBJ2-7, with D tentatively TRBD1 (6 bases). This CDR3 spans 14 amino acids. The germline V gene encodes CDR1 SQVTM and CDR2 ANQGSEA. The V end lost 7 bases, the J end lost 2 bases, and 18 bases lay between the germline ends. CDR3 in amino acids: CSAPSQGAPYEQYF. The CDR3, as DNA: TGCAGCGCCCCCTCACAGGGAGCACCCTACGAGCAGTACTTC.

The chain employs TRBV30 and TRBJ1-4; D perhaps matches TRBD1 (5 bases). V lost 5 bases to trimming and J lost 6 bases, with 13 bases between them. The CDR3 is 13 amino acids. Germline-derived CDR1 and CDR2 are GTSNPN and SVGIG (reference sequence). The CDR3 nucleotides read TGTGCCTGGGCTGACAGCTCTTATGAAAAACTGTTTTTT. It yields the protein CAWADSSYEKLFF.

V gene TRBV7-9 combines with J gene TRBJ2-3; 8 positions match TRBD2. CDR1 and CDR2 from the germline V gene are SEHNR and FQNEAQ (reference sequence). V dropped 1 base and J dropped 7; count of bases not matched to a gene: 7. The CDR3 runs 15 residues. CDR3 amino acids: CASSLVASGHNTQYF. In DNA form, the CDR3 reads TGTGCCAGCAGCTTAGTGGCTAGCGGGCATAATACGCAGTATTTT.

The J gene is TRBJ1-2, the V gene TRBV3-1 (or the pseudogene TRBV3-2), with 7 bases that match TRBD1. The CDR3 is 13 residues long. V dropped 5 bases and J dropped 6; count of bases not matched to a gene: 6. Germline V CDR1 and CDR2: LGHDT, YNNKEL (reference sequence). This CDR3 reads CASSVQGKDGYTF. CDR3 coding DNA: TGTGCCAGCAGCGTACAGGGGAAGGATGGCTACACCTTC.

The rearrangement joins TRBV6-6 to TRBJ1-2; possibly TRBD1 for D (5 bases). The CDR3 has 15 amino acids. V gave up 5 bases and J gave up 6 bases, with 19 bases separating them. Germline lookup yields CDR1 MNHNY and CDR2 SVGAGI (reference sequence). The DNA for the CDR3 is TGTGCCAGCAGTCAGAACCGGGACCGGGAGGATGGCTACACCTTC. Its translation: CASSQNRDREDGYTF.

The CDR3, as DNA: TGTGCCAGCAGCAAAGCCCGGGGAAACGGGACAGGGGTCACTGAAGCCAATGAGCAGTTCTTC. Protein sequence: CASSKARGNGTGVTEANEQFF. This sequence joins TRBV21-1 and TRBJ2-1; the tabulated D call, TRBD1, remains unverified against the DNA. TRBV21-1 is recorded as a pseudogene. This CDR3 region has 21 residues.

The chain uses TRBV7-2 and TRBJ1-6, with D possibly matching TRBD1 (5 bases). The CDR3 is 17 amino acids. Deletions cut 4 bases from V and 0 bases from J, with 13 bases between. Germline loops: CDR1 SGHTA, CDR2 FQGNSA. The CDR3 nucleotides are TGTGCCAGCAGCTCCACTACAGGAGACTCCTATAATTCACCCCTCCACTTT. Translated: CASSSTTGDSYNSPLHF.

The V and J genes are TRBV7-8 and TRBJ2-1; no firm D call. This CDR3 comprises 13 residues. V lost 4 bases, J lost 7 bases, and 11 bases lay in between. Germline lookup yields CDR1 SGHVS and CDR2 FQNEAQ. The chain's CDR3 is CASSYSSRNEQFF. In DNA, the CDR3 is TGTGCCAGCAGCTACTCCTCACGGAATGAGCAGTTCTTC.

This sequence joins TRBV19 and TRBJ2-2; TRBD2 agrees at 7 bases. This CDR3 has 17 residues. Germline lookup yields CDR1 LNHDA and CDR2 SQIVND (reference sequence). J lost 5 bases, V lost 0 bases, and 9 bases had no gene match. In nucleotides, the CDR3 is TGTGCCAGTAGTATAGAGGGGGGGTCCGCTTGGACCGGGGAGCTGTTTTTT. It is translated as CASSIEGGSAWTGELFF.

The V and J genes are TRBV19 and TRBJ2-7; 8 bases fit TRBD1. CDR3 length: 14 residues. Germline CDR1 is LNHDA and CDR2 is SQIVND (reference sequence). The V segment lost 4 bases and the J segment 6 bases; nucleotides outside the gene matches: 8. CDR3 sequence: CASSTGGAAGEQYF. The CDR3 DNA reads TGTGCCAGTAGTACAGGGGGCGCGGCGGGCGAGCAGTACTTC.

The V call is TRBV28, the J call TRBJ1-5; 8 nucleotides line up with TRBD1. V dropped 7 bases and J dropped 0; count of bases not matched to a gene: 8. This CDR3 spans 16 amino acids. Germline V CDR1 and CDR2: MDHEN, SYDVKM. CDR3 coding DNA: TGTGCCAGCACACAGGGGGGGGCCTATAGCAATCAGCCCCAGCATTTT. It encodes CASTQGGAYSNQPQHF.

The rearrangement uses TRBV5-1 and TRBJ1-2; tentatively, D is TRBD1 (6 bases). CDR1 is SGHRS and CDR2 is YFSETQ in the germline V gene. The CDR3 runs to 13 residues. Between the trimmed V and J ends, which lost 4 bases and 4 bases, there was a span of 11 bases. CDR3 in amino acids: CASSVDSGYGYTF. The CDR3 DNA is TGCGCCAGCAGCGTGGACAGCGGCTATGGCTACACCTTC.

The J gene is TRBJ2-7, the V gene TRBV5-1, with D maybe TRBD2 (6 bases). Between the trimmed V and J ends, which lost 0 bases and 5 bases, there was a span of 15 bases. CDR1 is SGHRS, CDR2 YFSETQ, per germline. This CDR3 spans 15 amino acids. The CDR3 nucleotides are TGCGCCAGCAGCTTGGACGGGACTCGTTTTCACGAGCAGTACTTC. This translates into CASSLDGTRFHEQYF.

This chain joins TRBV18 and TRBJ2-7, with a weak D call TRBD1 (6 bases). In germline, CDR1 is KGHSH, CDR2 LQKENI. The germline V and J ends were trimmed by 6 bases and 7 bases, with 13 bases remaining between them. There are 12 residues in the CDR3. CDR3: CASSLSGQEQYF. The CDR3 DNA follows: TGTGCCAGCTCCCTCTCCGGACAGGAGCAGTACTTC.

The gene calls are TRBV9 and TRBJ2-7, with 8 positions matching TRBD2. This CDR3 has 13 residues. The junction had 0 bases not matched to a gene; V was cut back by 1 base and J by 3 bases. CDR1 is SGDLS, CDR2 YYNGEE, per germline. In DNA, the CDR3 is TGTGCCAGCAGCGTAAGCGGGGGCTACGAGCAGTACTTC. Its protein is CASSVSGGYEQYF.

The chain has TRBV11-2 and TRBJ1-1, with 8 bases fitting TRBD1. Per germline, CDR1 SGHAT and CDR2 FQNNGV. The V and J ends lost 5 bases and 8 bases, in that order; junction bases with no gene match: 7. This CDR3 has 13 residues. In DNA, the CDR3 is TGTGCCAGCAGCGCGACAGGGGCGGCGGAAGCTTTCTTT. Translation gives CASSATGAAEAFF.

The chain joins TRBV5-1 to TRBJ2-2; the match to TRBD1 covers 8 bases. The CDR3 has 16 residues. Germline V gene data show CDR1 as SGHRS and CDR2 as YFSETQ. The trim removed 4 bases at V and 0 bases at J, leaving 5 bases unmatched. As DNA, the CDR3 is TGCGCCAGCAGCGCCCTGGGACAGGCGAACACCGGGGAGCTGTTTTTT. It codes for CASSALGQANTGELFF. Full variable domain (outside the CDR3, taken from reference TRBV5-1 and TRBJ2-2): KAGVTQTPRYLIKTRGQQVTLSCSPISGHRSVSWYQQTPGQGLQFLFEYFSETQRNKGNFPGRFSGRQFSNSRSEMNVSTLELGDSALYLCASSALGQANTGELFFGEGSRLTVL.